The subject of this entry is one T cell receptor (beta chain). Its antigen is unknown. The data originate from a study of persistence of HIV-infected CD4 T cells. Nonspecific anti-CD3/anti-CD28 bead stimulation represents the broad CD4+ T cell repertoire. Responding CD4+ T cells were sorted by upregulation of both CD40 ligand and CD69. Trimming cost V 7 bases and J 3 bases; bases outside gene matches: 3. The CDR3 runs 13 residues. This was the immunoSEQ version 4 assay in survey mode. Generated by immunoSEQ multiplex PCR, the TCRdb table keeps only in-frame clones and is missing some. Of more than 30,000 clones in the sample, 80% to 90% were seen once.

This chain uses TRBV12-3 or TRBV12-4 with TRBJ1-5, with 7 bases that match TRBD1. Material: CD4+ T cells sorted from PBMCs after roughly 18-hour stimulation, obtained from a patient who received antiretroviral therapy. The clonotype comes from an adult man with HIV who was CMV-seropositive. Here the CDR3 DNA reads TGTGCCAGCAATAAGGGGGCCAATCAGCCCCAGCATTTT. It translates to CASNKGANQPQHF.